The T cell receptor beta chain described here comes from a study of T cells in Graves' hyperthyroidism and ophthalmopathy. Study-wide results and caveats: Blood also contained most expanded thyroid clonotypes above 0.001.

This clonotype was picked up many times. Its antigen is as yet unknown. Germline lookup yields CDR1 SEHNR and CDR2 FQNEAQ (reference sequence). The CDR3 spans 13 residues. The V end lost 5 bases, the J end lost 3 bases, and 10 bases lay between the germline ends. TCR beta CDR3 regions were amplified from RNA. The primer set for the first-round RT-PCR of the TCR CDR3 was HTBI. TCRdb used MiXCR to reprocess the multiplex PCR reads, holding one entry per CDR3 protein. Found here are about 200,000 distinct CDR3 sequences, roughly a sixth of them singletons; the top ten hold roughly 50%. The receptor's source is a woman between 45 and 60 years old with Graves' hyperthyroidism. The chain joins TRBV7-9 to TRBJ2-5; D remains unclear. Sequencing was done on a sample of blood. Here the CDR3 DNA reads TGTGCCAGCAGCCCCCTCCCAGAAGAGACCCAGTACTTC. Translating gives CASSPLPEETQYF.